Presented here are 30 T cell receptor beta chains from one specimen sequenced in a study of T-cell memory formation after mild COVID-19 (dated by TCRdb to the early 2020s). Libraries were built with 5' RACE. For sequencing, an Illumina NovaSeq 6000 was employed. TCRdb reprocessing: public reads trimmed at Q25 with fastp, clones called with MiXCR, in-frame beta chains kept. Identical CDR3 proteins give one entry, which carries the most common genes and DNA. In all, the sample holds some 410,000 distinct CDR3 sequences, and about 25% of those were seen once. The biggest ten clones account for around 13% of the sample. The specimen sequenced was PBMCs or a T cell subset sorted from them (not recorded which). These TCRs come from an adult woman who had mild COVID-19 (a few samples of this study predate the infection). The sample titles of this study are shuffled in the database, so cell type and time point are left out; the donor was told from shared clones.

The chain uses TRBV11-2 and TRBJ2-3; D not certain. V lost 0 bases and J lost 2, with 3 bases in between. The germline V gene encodes CDR1 SGHAT and CDR2 FQNNGV. This CDR3 contains 13 residues. The CDR3 bases are TGTGCCAGCAGCTTAGAATTCACAGATACGCAGTATTTT. This translates into CASSLEFTDTQYF.

The CDR3 DNA reads as TGTGCCAGCAGTCCACTCACTAGTTCCGGGGAGCTGTTTTTT. It encodes CASSPLTSSGELFF. The V call is TRBV27, the J call TRBJ2-2, with D maybe TRBD2 (5 bases). The V and J ends lost 5 bases and 6 bases respectively, with 13 bases between them. This CDR3 region has 14 residues. Looked up from germline, CDR1 is MNHEY and CDR2 is SMNVEV (reference sequence).

The gene calls are TRBV12-3 or TRBV12-4 and TRBJ2-1; a weak D match, TRBD1 (5 bases). Between the trimmed V and J ends, which lost 8 bases and 0 bases, there was a span of 17 bases. There are 16 residues in the CDR3. The CDR3 DNA sequence: TGTGCCAGCGGGGTCAGGGAACCCAGCTCCTACAATGAGCAGTTCTTC. This sequence encodes CASGVREPSSYNEQFF.

This clonotype turned up a few times. This chain uses TRBV10-2 with TRBJ2-3; 12 bases match TRBD2. This CDR3 region has 17 residues. J gave up 3 bases and V 4 bases, and 8 bases lay outside the gene matches. Germline V gene data show CDR1 as WSHSY and CDR2 as SAAADI. The DNA of the CDR3 is TGCGCCAGCAGTGGACTAGCGGGAGCCCCGGGGACAGATACGCAGTATTTT. Amino acid sequence: CASSGLAGAPGTDTQYF.

Worth noting for this clonotype: Just one base apart from a much larger clone, this may be a read error. This chain joins TRBV4-2 and TRBJ2-1, with 10 bases that match TRBD2. This CDR3 has 15 amino acids. CDR1 is LGHNA and CDR2 is YNFKEQ in the germline V gene. Trimming cost V 2 bases and J 5 bases; bases outside gene matches: 3. In nucleotides, the CDR3 is TGTGCCAGCAGCCAAAGCGGGGGGGCCCACAATGAGCAGTTCTTC. This sequence encodes CASSQSGGAHNEQFF.

Only a few counts were recorded for this clonotype. This sequence joins TRBV6-5 and TRBJ2-7; no definite D call. The CDR3 sequence is 15 residues long. CDR1 is MNHEY and CDR2 is SVGAGI in the germline V gene. Between the trimmed V and J ends, which lost 0 bases and 2 bases, there was a span of 11 bases. CDR3 sequence: CASSYSFGFAYEQYF. The CDR3 DNA sequence: TGTGCCAGCAGTTACTCTTTCGGCTTTGCCTACGAGCAGTACTTC.

DNA for the CDR3: TGTGCCAGCAGCCAACCGGGGGGACAGTTCTACGAGCAGTACTTC. It translates to CASSQPGGQFYEQYF. The gene calls are TRBV14 and TRBJ2-7; TRBD1 or TRBD2 may be the D gene (7 bases each). CDR3 length: 15 amino acids. In germline, CDR1 is SGHDN, CDR2 FVKESK. The V end was cut by 2 bases, the J end by 3 bases, with 14 bases between.

CDR3 protein: CSAAGGSTDTQYF. In nucleotides, the CDR3 is TGCAGTGCGGCGGGAGGTAGCACAGATACGCAGTATTTT. The chain couples TRBV20-1 to TRBJ2-3; TRBD2 aligns across 8 bases. In germline, CDR1 is DFQATT, CDR2 SNEGSKA (reference sequence). V gave up 6 bases and J gave up 0 bases; unmatched junction bases: 2. The CDR3 runs to 13 residues.

This clonotype was detected many times. This chain joins TRBV5-5 and TRBJ2-2; D not resolved. The CDR3 is 14 amino acids. Trimming shortened V by 0 bases and J by 4 bases, and 7 bases separated the two germline ends. Germline V gene data show CDR1 as SGHKS and CDR2 as YYEKEE (reference sequence). The CDR3 is CASSLGGFTGELFF. The DNA for the CDR3 is TGTGCCAGCAGCTTGGGAGGATTCACCGGGGAGCTGTTTTTT.

This clonotype was found a few times. This chain links TRBV20-1 with TRBJ1-1; D is uncertain. V shed 3 bases and J shed 8 bases, with 13 bases lying between them. The length of the CDR3 is 12 residues. Germline CDR1 and CDR2: DFQATT and SNEGSKA (reference sequence). The CDR3 sequence is CSASPPKSEAFF. CDR3 in DNA: TGCAGTGCTAGTCCCCCGAAATCCGAAGCTTTCTTT.

This clonotype was recorded many times. V gene TRBV25-1 combines with J gene TRBJ2-2; no definite D call. This CDR3 spans 14 amino acids. The ends were cut back, 4 bases at V and 8 bases at J, with 14 bases in the middle. CDR1 MGHDK and CDR2 SYGVNS come from the germline V gene. The CDR3 DNA follows: TGTGCCAGCAGTGCCCCAACGGACGGGGGGGAGCTGTTTTTT. Translation: CASSAPTDGGELFF. The variable domain in full, with the rest retrieved from reference TRBV25-1 and TRBJ2-2, is EADIYQTPRYLVIGTGKKITLECSQTMGHDKMYWYQQDPGMELHLIHYSYGVNSTEKGDLSSESTVSRIRTEHFPLTLESARPSHTSQYLCASSAPTDGGELFFGEGSRLTVL.

This chain links TRBV4-3 with TRBJ1-2; 7 nucleotides match TRBD1. The germline V gene has CDR1 LGHNA and CDR2 YSLEER. The trim removed 4 bases at V and 3 bases at J, leaving 17 bases unmatched. The CDR3 runs 18 residues. CDR3 region: CASSLVPLTGRVDYGYTF. CDR3 DNA: TGCGCCAGCAGCCTCGTCCCCCTGACAGGGAGGGTGGACTATGGCTACACCTTC.

The rearrangement uses TRBV6-2 or TRBV6-3 and TRBJ1-5; D is unclear. CDR1 MNHEY and CDR2 SVGEGT come from the germline V gene. The CDR3 extends over 12 amino acids. Deletions cut 2 bases from V and 7 bases from J, with 6 bases between. The DNA for the CDR3 is TGTGCCAGCAGTTACCCGGGACAGCCCCAGCATTTT. Its protein is CASSYPGQPQHF.

The table lists this clonotype with a few counts. The V call is TRBV4-1, the J call TRBJ1-1; D may be TRBD1 (5 bases). The CDR3 covers 14 residues. Germline assignment: CDR1 MGHRA and CDR2 YSYEKL. V shed 2 bases and J shed 3 bases, with 10 bases lying between them. The CDR3 DNA sequence: TGCGCCAGCAGCCAACCTACAGGATACACTGAAGCTTTCTTT. Its translation is CASSQPTGYTEAFF.

This clonotype has only one observation. The gene calls are TRBV5-5 and TRBJ1-2, with TRBD1 matching 10 bases. The V gene end was trimmed by 5 bases and the J gene end by 8 bases; junction bases not matched to a gene: 6. CDR3 size: 13 residues. The germline V gene has CDR1 SGHKS and CDR2 YYEKEE (reference sequence). The CDR3 loop is CASSAGTGEGYTF. For the CDR3, the DNA is TGTGCCAGCAGTGCCGGGACAGGGGAAGGCTACACCTTC.

This clonotype was observed a handful of times. The chain couples TRBV20-1 to TRBJ2-2; 7 nucleotides line up with TRBD2. The CDR3 has 14 amino acids. V dropped 3 bases and J dropped 5; count of bases not matched to a gene: 6. Germline CDR1 is DFQATT and CDR2 is SNEGSKA (reference sequence). The CDR3 region has the DNA TGCAGTGCTAGGTCCGGGAGGAGAACCGGGGAGCTGTTTTTT. Amino acid sequence: CSARSGRRTGELFF.

This clonotype was found a few times. The V and J genes are TRBV15 and TRBJ2-7; the D is unclear. From germline, CDR1 is LNHNV and CDR2 YYDKDF (reference sequence). The CDR3 contains 13 residues. The V and J ends lost 0 bases and 6 bases respectively, with 9 bases between them. The CDR3 sequence is CATSRDSQSEQYF. DNA for the CDR3: TGTGCCACCAGCAGAGATTCACAGAGCGAGCAGTACTTC.

In this sample, this clonotype turned up a few times. The CDR3: CASSLTGTGMYEQYF. CDR3 nucleotide sequence: TGTGCCAGCAGTCTAACCGGGACAGGGATGTACGAGCAGTACTTC. This sequence joins TRBV27 and TRBJ2-7, with 9 bases matching TRBD1. CDR1 and CDR2 from the germline V gene are MNHEY and SMNVEV (reference sequence). V shed 5 bases and J 4 bases; nucleotides not matched to a gene: 9. This CDR3 has 15 amino acids.

This clonotype was recorded a few times. The rearrangement links TRBV7-3 to TRBJ2-1; no reliable D call. Between the trimmed V and J ends, which lost 3 bases and 3 bases, there was a span of 9 bases. Germline V gene data show CDR1 as SGHTA and CDR2 as FQGTGA. The CDR3 covers 14 residues. The CDR3 DNA is TGTGCCAGCAGCTTGAGCCCCGACTACAATGAGCAGTTCTTC. It translates to CASSLSPDYNEQFF.

This clonotype showed up just a few times. The chain joins TRBV5-1 to TRBJ2-7, with 9 nucleotides matching TRBD2. Trimming took 0 bases from V and 5 from J; bases not matched to a gene: 6. Germline values: CDR1 SGHRS, CDR2 YFSETQ. This CDR3 has 15 amino acids. For the CDR3, the DNA is TGCGCCAGCAGCTTGGCACCTGGACTAGCGAACGAGCAGTACTTC. This codes for CASSLAPGLANEQYF.

The CDR3 bases are TGCAGCGCTGCGCGGGGCAGTAGAAAGGGCTACACCTTC. It encodes CSAARGSRKGYTF. This chain uses TRBV29-1 with TRBJ1-2; maybe TRBD1 (5 bases). From germline, CDR1 is SQVTM and CDR2 ANQGSEA. V lost 7 bases and J lost 8, with 20 bases in between. This CDR3 contains 13 residues.

The CDR3 region is CASSEGAGEKLFF. For the CDR3, the DNA is TGTGCCAGCAGTGAGGGGGCCGGTGAAAAACTGTTTTTT. J is TRBJ1-4 and V is TRBV12-3 or TRBV12-4, with TRBD1 matching over 7 bases. This CDR3 is built from 13 residues. Trimming at V came to 5 bases and at J to 7 bases, leaving 4 bases not matched to a gene.

The chain is built from TRBV24-1 and TRBJ2-3; D call uncertain. Trimming stripped 3 bases from V and 3 bases from J, with 15 bases between. The CDR3 extends over 16 amino acids. Germline CDR1 is KGHDR and CDR2 is SFDVKD. CDR3 protein: CATSDPGQTGTDTQYF. Written as DNA, the CDR3 is TGTGCCACCAGTGATCCAGGTCAGACCGGGACAGATACGCAGTATTTT.

This clonotype was counted a few times. This chain joins TRBV5-1 and TRBJ2-7; 9 nucleotides line up with TRBD1. The CDR3 is 16 residues long. Germline-derived CDR1 and CDR2 are SGHRS and YFSETQ. J lost 2 bases, V lost 3 bases, and 9 bases had no gene match. The CDR3, as DNA: TGCGCCAGCAGCTGGCCGGACAGGGGCCCAGCCTACGAGCAGTACTTC. Translation gives CASSWPDRGPAYEQYF.

The rearrangement uses TRBV24-1 and TRBJ2-3; possibly TRBD2 for D (5 bases). The CDR3 totals 15 residues. Trimming stripped 3 bases from V and 4 bases from J, with 13 bases between. CDR1 and CDR2 from the germline V gene are KGHDR and SFDVKD. The CDR3 sequence: CATSDLGLTADTQYF. The DNA of the CDR3 is TGTGCCACCAGTGATCTTGGACTCACGGCAGATACGCAGTATTTT.

This clonotype was found a few times. The chain recombines TRBV7-8 with TRBJ1-1; D call uncertain. The CDR3 sequence is 13 residues long. Germline CDR1 reads SGHVS; CDR2 reads FQNEAQ. V lost 1 base, J lost 5 bases, and 8 bases lay in between. The CDR3 DNA is TGTGCCAGCAGCTTAGACGCGTTAACTGAAGCTTTCTTT. This sequence encodes CASSLDALTEAFF.

This clonotype was seen a few times. This chain joins TRBV6-1 and TRBJ2-1; 7 bases map to TRBD1. The CDR3 is 13 amino acids. V was pared by 5 bases and J by 6 bases, with 4 bases of the junction left unmatched. The V gene's germline CDR1 is MNHNS and CDR2 SASEGT. The CDR3 nucleotides read TGTGCCAGCAGTATTGCAGGGGGCAATGAGCAGTTCTTC. As protein: CASSIAGGNEQFF.

The genes are TRBV6-2 or TRBV6-3 and TRBJ2-2; 7 positions agree with TRBD2. Trimming took 6 bases from V and 7 from J; bases not matched to a gene: 11. The CDR3 length is 15 residues. Per the germline V gene, CDR1 is MNHEY and CDR2 is SVGEGT. The CDR3 here is CASRHRLARSGELFF. In DNA, the CDR3 is TGTGCCAGCAGGCACCGACTAGCTCGAAGCGGGGAGCTGTTTTTT.

This clonotype showed up just a few times. This chain uses TRBV9 with TRBJ2-3; 7 bases agree with TRBD1. CDR1 SGDLS and CDR2 YYNGEE come from the germline V gene. CDR3 length: 15 residues. V shed 0 bases, J shed 4 bases, and the junction held 5 bases outside the gene matches. The CDR3 loop is CASSVGGGAADTQYF. CDR3 in DNA: TGTGCCAGCAGCGTAGGAGGGGGCGCGGCAGATACGCAGTATTTT.

This chain links TRBV19 with TRBJ2-1, with TRBD2 identical over 10 bases. The CDR3 is 17 amino acids. With 3 bases clipped from V and 0 bases from J, the junction kept 5 bases outside the gene matches. CDR1 and CDR2 from the germline V gene are LNHDA and SQIVND (reference sequence). Here the CDR3 reads CASSIPASGSSYNEQFF. CDR3 in DNA: TGTGCCAGTAGTATTCCTGCTAGCGGGAGCTCCTACAATGAGCAGTTCTTC.